The rows below give T cell receptor beta chains drawn from one sample of a study of blood T cell repertoires in COVID-19. TCRdb's table, derived via immunoSEQ multiplex PCR, lists solely in-frame clones and lacks some. The data hold 400,000 to 450,000 clones, with about 91% observed a single time. Material: peripheral blood. The receptor set was obtained from a woman aged 45 to 65 with COVID-19, enrolled during active disease. The CDR3 runs from the conserved cysteine through the conserved F or W. A D gene is named only where the DNA matches it firmly. Clone size is given for some rows only: seen once, a few or many times, or a class if the clone is expanded.

D	J	size	V	CDR3	DNA
TRBD1	TRBJ1-2	NA	TRBV5-4	CASSVEGQGDNYGYTF	TGTGCCAGCAGCGTTGAGGGACAGGGAGATAACTATGGCTACACCTTC
NA	TRBJ2-1	once	TRBV2	CASSQQAIYNEQFF	TGTGCCAGCTCTCAACAGGCTATATACAATGAGCAGTTCTTC
NA	TRBJ1-1	NA	TRBV6-2/TRBV6-3	CASSYPIGGVRGTEAFF	TGTGCCAGCAGTTACCCAATCGGAGGGGTGCGGGGAACTGAAGCTTTCTTT
NA	TRBJ2-1	NA	TRBV23-1	CASSQSGEGVNEQFF	TGCGCCAGCAGTCAATCGGGGGAGGGGGTCAATGAGCAGTTCTTC
NA	TRBJ1-6	once	TRBV7-9	CASSLQGNNSPLHF	TGTGCCAGCAGCTTACAGGGGAATAATTCACCCCTCCACTTT
TRBD1	TRBJ1-4	NA	TRBV27	CASSLSPGGDEKLFF	TGTGCCAGCAGTTTATCTCCAGGGGGTGATGAAAAACTGTTTTTT
NA	TRBJ1-1	NA	TRBV28	CASHQPEGPDTEAFF	TGTGCCAGCCACCAACCCGAGGGTCCGGACACTGAAGCTTTCTTT
NA	TRBJ2-5	NA	TRBV30	CAWSASPVTQYF	TGTGCCTGGAGCGCTAGTCCAGTGACCCAGTACTTC
TRBD1	TRBJ2-3	NA	TRBV19	CASKDRGPSSNTQYF	TGTGCCAGTAAGGACAGGGGGCCGAGTAGCAATACGCAGTATTTT
TRBD1	TRBJ1-3	NA	TRBV5-1	CASSSGTGTKGNTIYF	TGCGCCAGCAGCTCCGGGACAGGGACGAAAGGAAACACCATATATTTT
NA	TRBJ1-1	NA	TRBV19	CASTPSSNTEAFF	TGTGCCAGTACCCCTTCCTCGAACACTGAAGCTTTCTTT
NA	TRBJ1-4	NA	TRBV7-2	CASSSQRGGGEKLFF	TGTGCCAGCAGCTCCCAAAGGGGGGGCGGTGAAAAACTGTTTTTT
NA	TRBJ1-2	NA	TRBV5-1	CASSLRQGAYGYTF	TGCGCCAGCAGCTTGAGGCAGGGTGCCTATGGCTACACCTTC
NA	TRBJ2-7	NA	TRBV28	CASEGTTDYEQYF	TGTGCCAGCGAAGGGACAACCGACTACGAGCAGTACTTC
TRBD1	TRBJ2-1	NA	TRBV28	CASSDRAIASLGDEQFF	TGTGCCAGCAGTGACAGGGCTATCGCTAGTTTAGGGGATGAGCAGTTCTTC
TRBD1	TRBJ1-4	NA	TRBV18	CASSPDRGRIRANEKLFF	TGTGCCAGCTCACCTGACAGGGGACGGATTCGGGCTAATGAAAAACTGTTTTTT
TRBD1	TRBJ1-4	NA	TRBV15	CATSRPHLSTGESEKLFF	TGTGCCACCAGCAGACCTCACTTAAGCACAGGGGAAAGTGAAAAACTGTTTTTT
TRBD1	TRBJ1-1	NA	TRBV3-1/TRBV3-2	CASSPGQGAEAFF	TGTGCCAGCAGCCCGGGACAGGGCGCTGAAGCTTTCTTT
TRBD1	TRBJ2-7	NA	TRBV29-1	CSVEEGDRVQEQYF	TGCAGCGTTGAAGAAGGGGACAGGGTGCAAGAGCAGTACTTC
NA	TRBJ1-2	NA	TRBV19	CASSPGRGNYGYTF	TGTGCCAGTAGCCCTGGGCGGGGGAACTATGGCTACACCTTC
TRBD1	TRBJ1-2	NA	TRBV19	CASKEGPWTGNPGGYTF	TGTGCCAGTAAAGAGGGGCCTTGGACAGGGAACCCTGGAGGCTACACCTTC
TRBD1	TRBJ1-1	NA	TRBV7-3	CASSLQGQPNTEAFF	TGTGCCAGCAGCTTGCAGGGACAGCCGAACACTGAAGCTTTCTTT
NA	TRBJ1-4	NA	TRBV2	CASSEAPRARAEKLFF	TGTGCCAGCAGTGAAGCCCCTCGTGCCAGGGCTGAAAAACTGTTTTTT
NA	TRBJ2-1	NA	TRBV30	CAWSEGLAGIYNEQFF	TGTGCCTGGAGTGAGGGGCTGGCAGGCATCTACAATGAGCAGTTCTTC
TRBD2	TRBJ2-5	NA	TRBV24-1	CATIGLAGELTQYF	TGTGCCACCATCGGACTAGCGGGGGAGTTGACCCAGTACTTC
NA	TRBJ2-1	NA	TRBV2	CASSGTPADEQFF	TGTGCCAGCAGTGGGACTCCCGCGGATGAGCAGTTCTTC
NA	TRBJ1-2	NA	TRBV10-3	CAISESKGAGDGYGYTF	TGTGCCATCAGTGAGTCAAAGGGAGCGGGAGATGGGTATGGCTACACCTTC
TRBD1	TRBJ1-2	NA	TRBV6-5	CASSYRGQGAYGYTF	TGTGCCAGCAGTTACCGGGGACAGGGCGCCTATGGCTACACCTTC
TRBD1	TRBJ1-6	NA	TRBV7-3	CASSPGTANSPLHF	TGTGCCAGCAGCCCCGGGACAGCCAATTCACCCCTCCACTTT
TRBD1	TRBJ2-1	NA	TRBV30	CASDRYNEQFF	TGTGCTTCGGACAGGTACAATGAGCAGTTCTTC
NA	TRBJ2-3	NA	TRBV19	CASSETSPGTDTQYF	TGTGCCAGTAGTGAAACTAGCCCCGGCACAGATACGCAGTATTTT
NA	TRBJ1-2	NA	TRBV5-6	CASSLGQAVNYGYTF	TGTGCCAGCAGCTTGGGACAGGCGGTAAACTATGGCTACACCTTC
TRBD1	TRBJ1-3	NA	TRBV3-1/TRBV3-2	CASSQLTGRLSGNTIYF	TGTGCCAGCAGCCAATTGACAGGGAGGTTATCTGGAAACACCATATATTTT
NA	TRBJ1-2	NA	TRBV24-1	CATSDIYGYTF	TGTGCCACCAGTGACATTTATGGCTACACCTTC
TRBD1	TRBJ1-3	NA	TRBV13	CASTLRGDYSGNTIYF	TGTGCCAGCACCCTCAGGGGGGATTACTCTGGAAACACCATATATTTT
TRBD2	TRBJ2-2	NA	TRBV18	CASSPEGAGSFELFF	TGTGCCAGCTCACCGGAGGGAGCGGGGAGTTTCGAGCTGTTTTTT
NA	TRBJ2-7	NA	TRBV15	CATSRDREGDARAYEQYF	TGTGCCACCAGCAGAGATAGGGAGGGGGACGCTCGAGCCTACGAGCAGTACTTC
TRBD1	TRBJ2-3	NA	TRBV29-1	CSASGGQSTDTQYF	TGCAGCGCTTCAGGGGGTCAGAGCACAGATACGCAGTATTTT
NA	TRBJ1-1	NA	TRBV5-1	CASSLVTLGPEAFF	TGCGCCAGCAGCTTGGTGACCCTGGGGCCTGAAGCTTTCTTT
NA	TRBJ2-1	NA	TRBV6-1	CASSERLVYEQFF	TGTGCCAGCAGTGAGAGACTAGTATATGAGCAGTTCTTC
TRBD1	TRBJ2-5	NA	TRBV24-1	CATSDGLEQGRQETQYF	TGTGCCACCAGTGATGGGTTGGAACAGGGGCGGCAAGAGACCCAGTACTTC
NA	TRBJ1-2	NA	TRBV4-2	CASSQDNQGPNYGYTF	TGTGCCAGCAGCCAAGATAACCAGGGTCCTAACTATGGCTACACCTTC
NA	TRBJ1-1	NA	TRBV5-1	CASSTGQGTEAFF	TGCGCCAGCAGCACGGGGCAGGGGACTGAAGCTTTCTTT
NA	TRBJ1-5	NA	TRBV19	CASSIDRANQPQHF	TGTGCCAGTAGTATAGACAGGGCCAATCAGCCCCAGCATTTT
TRBD1	TRBJ1-2	NA	TRBV2	CASSDPTGRNYGYTF	TGTGCCAGCAGTGACCCGACAGGGAGAAACTATGGCTACACCTTC
NA	TRBJ1-3	NA	TRBV3-1/TRBV3-2	CASSQGATYGNTIYF	TGTGCCAGCAGCCAAGGGGCCACGTATGGAAACACCATATATTTT
NA	TRBJ2-3	NA	TRBV4-1	CASSQGALAPVKYF	TGCGCCAGCAGCCAAGGGGCCCTAGCTCCCGTGAAGTATTTT
NA	TRBJ2-7	NA	TRBV5-6	CASSPAGTDFSYEQYF	TGTGCCAGCAGCCCGGCGGGGACAGACTTCTCCTACGAGCAGTACTTC
NA	TRBJ2-7	NA	TRBV30	CAWSADLTAGYEQYF	TGTGCCTGGAGTGCGGACCTGACGGCGGGGTACGAGCAGTACTTC
NA	TRBJ1-2	NA	TRBV28	CASSSTEMGSYGYTF	TGTGCCAGCAGTTCGACAGAGATGGGTTCCTATGGCTACACCTTC
NA	TRBJ1-1	NA	TRBV10-3	CAISVGLSGAVITEAFF	TGTGCCATCAGTGTGGGTTTGAGCGGGGCCGTGATTACTGAAGCTTTCTTT